Sequencing of this T cell receptor (beta chain) was carried out in a study of human T cells and chemical hapten exposure. Study-level information: DPC at 2% was the sensitizing agent, placed on roughly 2 cm by roughly 2 cm of upper inner arm skin. Across samples, TCR yields varied, mostly owing to small differences in pooled library volumes.

In the authors' workflow: TCR counts had a median of about 92,000 per sample and spanned roughly 23,224 to 690,600. TCRdb re-analysed the RACE reads in MiXCR, keeping a single row per CDR3 protein. The V and J calls follow TCRdb's processing rather than the paper's. The data contain about 360,000 distinct CDR3 sequences, roughly 6.9% of them singletons. Time point noted: patch test 1, 2 weeks after DPC sensitization. This sample's treatment: therapeutic diphenylcyclopropenone sensitization with weekly scalp DPC. Total RNA was isolated from unfractionated whole blood. At least ten counts were recorded for this clonotype. Sequenced material: whole blood, taken in connection with sensitization to the hapten diphenylcyclopropenone (DPC). The receptor was derived from a woman younger than 35 with alopecia areata. Some clones in this sample may be carry-over from other donors' samples.

CDR3 loop: CSARTGGYQETQYF. In DNA form, the CDR3 reads TGCAGCGCTAGGACAGGGGGGTACCAAGAGACCCAGTACTTC. V and J are TRBV29-1 and TRBJ2-5; TRBD1 matches 10 bases. In germline, CDR1 is SQVTM, CDR2 ANQGSEA. J was trimmed by 0 bases and V by 7 bases; bases with no gene match: 5. The CDR3 extends over 14 amino acids.